This TCR beta chain was recorded in a study of neurological immune-mediated disorders. Via MiXCR, TCRdb re-called the 5' RACE reads, giving one row per CDR3 protein. Of tens of thousands of distinct CDR3 sequences listed, about an eighth are singletons. CDR1 is DFQATT and CDR2 is SNEGSKA in the germline V gene (reference sequence). Trimming left V 1 base short and J 2 bases short, with 12 bases between. The CDR3 has 15 residues. The sequence derives from a woman in her sixties with HTLV-1-associated myelopathy (HAM/TSP). The chain uses TRBV20-1 and TRBJ2-1; D is uncertain. The sample comprised PBMCs. The CDR3 here is CSARGFLDTYNEQFF. In DNA, the CDR3 is TGCAGTGCTAGAGGGTTTCTAGATACCTACAATGAGCAGTTCTTC.